This T cell receptor (beta chain) was profiled in a study of cytomegalovirus exposure and HLA in healthy donors. Across the whole study: The same platform was used for the roughly 130 validation repertoires as for the 650 to 800 first-cohort repertoires, as reported in a later analysis. Study results and limitations: A subsequent analysis found that TCR clusters from the first cohort also tended to co-occur in the 110 or so validation repertoires, with about 94% of cluster scores above 0. Reports showed the classifier diagnosing cytomegalovirus status with high specificity and sensitivity.

A word on this clone: Its cognate antigen is unknown.

Sequenced by immunoSEQ multiplex PCR; TCRdb stores in-frame clones only, minus some. Of approximately 150,000 clones listed, roughly 92% are singletons. It was the roughly 130-subject validation cohort, separate from the roughly 700-subject first cohort, to which the donors belonged. This CDR3 region has 16 residues. Looked up from germline, CDR1 is SGHTA and CDR2 is FQGNSA. The V segment lost 2 bases and the J segment 1 base; nucleotides outside the gene matches: 4. Sample: PBMCs. The J gene is TRBJ2-3, the V gene TRBV7-2, with 9 positions matching TRBD1. The sequence came from a man in his late teens or twenties in good health and CMV-seronegative. CDR3 coding DNA: TGTGCCAGCAGCTTAACTAGGACAGGGGGCACAGATACGCAGTATTTT. Translated, it gives CASSLTRTGGTDTQYF.